The entry that follows covers one TCR beta chain sequence. The antigen is not known. This entry comes from a study of vaccination effects on CD4 cells after COVID-19. Study-level information: Sampling of a couple of convalescent patients took place 16 days and one week prior to vaccination. Overall study results and limits: Clonal contraction was marked in infection- and vaccine-induced clones late after vaccination.

Before sequencing took place, the ViraFEST assay used viral peptide pools to expand antigen-specific CD4+ T cells. Upon completion of around eleven days in culture, CD4+ T cells were isolated. By PCR, the person was confirmed to have had SARS-CoV-2 infection between March and December 2020. V gave up 4 bases and J gave up 6 bases; unmatched junction bases: 9. Germline V CDR1 and CDR2: SGHRS, YFSETQ. The CDR3 is 15 residues long. TCRdb keeps only in-frame clones here, not all; method: immunoSEQ multiplex PCR. The data show some 25,000 clones, with around 77% seen just once and around 16% held by the top ten.

The clonotype comes from a human donor who had a prior SARS-CoV-2 infection. V gene TRBV5-1 combines with J gene TRBJ2-2; TRBD2 matches at 7 bases. Sequenced material: CD4+ T cells from PBMCs cultured with SARS-CoV-2 spike peptides, taken before COVID-19 vaccination. CDR3 nucleotide sequence: TGCGCCAGCAGCCCCGGGGAGGGCCGGGCCGGGGAGCTGTTTTTT. It codes for CASSPGEGRAGELFF.